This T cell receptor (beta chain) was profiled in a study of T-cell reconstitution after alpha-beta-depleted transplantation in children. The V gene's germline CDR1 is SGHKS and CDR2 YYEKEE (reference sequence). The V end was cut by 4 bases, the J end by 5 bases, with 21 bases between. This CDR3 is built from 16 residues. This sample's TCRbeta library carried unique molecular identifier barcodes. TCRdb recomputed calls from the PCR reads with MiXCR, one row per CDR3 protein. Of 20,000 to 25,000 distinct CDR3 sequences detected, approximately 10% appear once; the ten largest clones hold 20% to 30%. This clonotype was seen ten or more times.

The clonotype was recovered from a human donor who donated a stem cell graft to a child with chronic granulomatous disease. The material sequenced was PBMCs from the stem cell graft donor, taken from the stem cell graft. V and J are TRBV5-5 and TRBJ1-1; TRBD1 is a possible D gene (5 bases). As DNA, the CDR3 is TGTGCCAGCAGCCGACGGCCAGGGTGGGTGCAGACTGAAGCTTTCTTT. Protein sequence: CASSRRPGWVQTEAFF.